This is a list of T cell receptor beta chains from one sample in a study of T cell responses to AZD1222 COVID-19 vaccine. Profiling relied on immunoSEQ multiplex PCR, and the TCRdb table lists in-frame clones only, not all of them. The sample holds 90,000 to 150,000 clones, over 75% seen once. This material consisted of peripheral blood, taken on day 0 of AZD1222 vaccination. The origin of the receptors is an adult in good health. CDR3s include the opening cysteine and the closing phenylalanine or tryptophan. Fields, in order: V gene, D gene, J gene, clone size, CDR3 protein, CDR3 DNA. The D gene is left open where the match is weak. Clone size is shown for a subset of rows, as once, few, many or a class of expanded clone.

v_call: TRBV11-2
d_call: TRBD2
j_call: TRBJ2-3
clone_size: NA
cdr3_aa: CASSLGPGRVTGTDTQYF
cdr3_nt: TGTGCCAGCAGCTTAGGCCCGGGGAGGGTTACCGGGACAGATACGCAGTATTTT

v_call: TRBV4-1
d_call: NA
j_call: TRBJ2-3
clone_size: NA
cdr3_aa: CASSQGFGGDTQYF
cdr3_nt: TGCGCCAGCAGCCAAGGGTTCGGCGGGGATACGCAGTATTTT

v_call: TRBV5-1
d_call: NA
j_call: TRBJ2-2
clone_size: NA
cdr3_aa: CASSLVRGNTGELFF
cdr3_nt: TGCGCCAGCAGCCTGGTTCGGGGGAACACCGGGGAGCTGTTTTTT

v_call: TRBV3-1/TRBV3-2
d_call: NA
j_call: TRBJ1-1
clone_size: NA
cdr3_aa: CASSHSNTEAFF
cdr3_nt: TGTGCCAGCAGCCATTCGAACACTGAAGCTTTCTTT

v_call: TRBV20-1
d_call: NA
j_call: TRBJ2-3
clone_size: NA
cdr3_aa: CSANLDTQYF
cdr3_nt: TGCAGTGCCAATTTGGATACGCAGTATTTT

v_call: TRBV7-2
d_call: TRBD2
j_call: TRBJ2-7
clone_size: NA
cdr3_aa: CASSTAGGTYKQYF
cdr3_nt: TGTGCCAGCAGCACGGCGGGGGGCACCTACAAGCAGTACTTC

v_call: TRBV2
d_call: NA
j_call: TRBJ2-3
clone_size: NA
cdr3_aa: CASNSGDTQYF
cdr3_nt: TGTGCCAGCAATTCCGGAGATACGCAGTATTTT

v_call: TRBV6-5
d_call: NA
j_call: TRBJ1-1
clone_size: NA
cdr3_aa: CASSAGTNTEAFF
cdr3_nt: TGTGCCAGCAGCGCCGGGACAAACACTGAAGCTTTCTTT

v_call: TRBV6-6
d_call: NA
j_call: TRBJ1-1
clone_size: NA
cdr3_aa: CASSSRANTEAFF
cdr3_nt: TGTGCCAGCAGTTCCCGGGCGAACACTGAAGCTTTCTTT

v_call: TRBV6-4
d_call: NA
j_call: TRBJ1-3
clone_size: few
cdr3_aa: CASSDSETGNTIYF
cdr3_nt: TGTGCCAGCAGTGACTCGGAAACCGGAAACACCATATATTTT

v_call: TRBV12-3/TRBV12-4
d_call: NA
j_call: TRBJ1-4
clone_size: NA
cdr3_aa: CASSRQNEKLFF
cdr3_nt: TGTGCCAGCAGTCGACAGAATGAAAAACTGTTTTTT

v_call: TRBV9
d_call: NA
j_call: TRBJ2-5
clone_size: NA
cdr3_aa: CASSLRDALIETQYF
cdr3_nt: TGTGCCAGCAGCCTCCGGGACGCTTTGATAGAGACCCAGTACTTC

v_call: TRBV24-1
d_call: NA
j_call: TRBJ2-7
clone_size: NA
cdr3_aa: CATSDAWGYEQYF
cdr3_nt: TGTGCCACCAGTGATGCGTGGGGCTACGAGCAGTACTTC

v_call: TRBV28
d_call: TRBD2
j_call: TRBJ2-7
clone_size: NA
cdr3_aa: CASSVSGVTYEQYF
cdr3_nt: TGTGCCAGCAGTGTCAGCGGGGTTACCTACGAGCAGTACTTC

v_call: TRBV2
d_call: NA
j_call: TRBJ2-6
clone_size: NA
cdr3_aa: CASSEGISGANVLTF
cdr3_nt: TGTGCCAGCAGTGAAGGAATCTCTGGGGCCAACGTCCTGACTTTC

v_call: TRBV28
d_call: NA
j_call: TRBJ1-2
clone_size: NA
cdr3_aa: CASSLHGAGYGYTF
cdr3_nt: TGTGCCAGCAGTTTACACGGGGCTGGCTATGGCTACACCTTC

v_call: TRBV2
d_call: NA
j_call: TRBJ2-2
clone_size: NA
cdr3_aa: CASSVEEFGELFF
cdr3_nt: TGTGCCAGCAGTGTGGAGGAGTTCGGGGAGCTGTTTTTT

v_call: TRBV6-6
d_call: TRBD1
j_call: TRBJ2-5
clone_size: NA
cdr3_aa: CATLGQQETQYF
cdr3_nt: TGTGCCACCCTGGGACAGCAAGAGACCCAGTACTTC

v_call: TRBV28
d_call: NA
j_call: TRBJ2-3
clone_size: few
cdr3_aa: CASSFWTSTDTQYF
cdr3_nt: TGTGCCAGCAGTTTTTGGACTAGCACAGATACGCAGTATTTT

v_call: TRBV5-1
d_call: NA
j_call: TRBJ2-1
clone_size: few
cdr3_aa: CASSPPRESYNEQFF
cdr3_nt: TGCGCCAGCAGCCCCCCGAGGGAGTCCTACAATGAGCAGTTCTTC

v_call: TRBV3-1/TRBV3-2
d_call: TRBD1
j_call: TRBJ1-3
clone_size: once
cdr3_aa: CASSLGQGRNTIYF
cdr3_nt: TGTGCCAGCAGCCTCGGACAGGGTAGGAACACCATATATTTT

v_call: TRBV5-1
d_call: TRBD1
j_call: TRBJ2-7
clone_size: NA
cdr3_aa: CASGIQGQAYEQYF
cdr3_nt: TGCGCCAGCGGAATACAGGGGCAGGCCTACGAGCAGTACTTC

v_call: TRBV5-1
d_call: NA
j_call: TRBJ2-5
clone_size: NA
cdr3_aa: CASSLEPVLGTQYF
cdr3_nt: TGCGCCAGCAGCTTGGAGCCAGTTCTAGGGACCCAGTACTTC

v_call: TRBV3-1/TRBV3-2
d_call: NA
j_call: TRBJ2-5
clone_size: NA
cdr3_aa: CASSHRQRYQETQYF
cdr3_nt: TGTGCCAGCAGCCACCGACAGCGGTACCAAGAGACCCAGTACTTC

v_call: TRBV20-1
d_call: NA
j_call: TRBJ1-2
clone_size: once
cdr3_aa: CSAYPGYTF
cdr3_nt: TGCAGTGCCTACCCTGGCTACACCTTC

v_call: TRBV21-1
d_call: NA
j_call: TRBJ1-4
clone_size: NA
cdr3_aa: CASSPKYGNEKLFF
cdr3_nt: TGTGCCAGCAGCCCCAAGTACGGAAATGAAAAACTGTTTTTT

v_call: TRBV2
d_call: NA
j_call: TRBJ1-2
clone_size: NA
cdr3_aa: CATEPAGYGYTF
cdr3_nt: TGTGCCACGGAGCCTGCGGGCTATGGCTACACCTTC

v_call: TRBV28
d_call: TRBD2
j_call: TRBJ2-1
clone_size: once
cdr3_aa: CASRAGGADEQFF
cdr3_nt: TGTGCCAGCAGAGCGGGGGGTGCCGATGAGCAGTTCTTC

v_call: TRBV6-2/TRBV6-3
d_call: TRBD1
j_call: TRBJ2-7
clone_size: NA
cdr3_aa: CASSYRDRGRVREQYF
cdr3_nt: TGTGCCAGCAGTTATCGGGACAGGGGGCGAGTTCGTGAGCAGTACTTC

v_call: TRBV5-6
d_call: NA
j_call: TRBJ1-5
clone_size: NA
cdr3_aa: CASSLYREAGYSNQPQHF
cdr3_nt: TGTGCCAGCAGCTTGTACAGGGAGGCGGGGTATAGCAATCAGCCCCAGCATTTT

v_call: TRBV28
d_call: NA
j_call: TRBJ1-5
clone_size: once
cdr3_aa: CASSSFLSTYDQPQHF
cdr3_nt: TGTGCCAGCAGTTCTTTTTTATCGACCTATGATCAGCCCCAGCATTTT

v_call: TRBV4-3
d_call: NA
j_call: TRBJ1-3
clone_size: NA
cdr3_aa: CASSADLTGAGNTIYF
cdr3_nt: TGCGCCAGCAGCGCGGACCTAACGGGGGCTGGAAACACCATATATTTT

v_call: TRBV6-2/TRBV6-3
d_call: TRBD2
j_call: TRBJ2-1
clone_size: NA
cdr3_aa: CASSYSPIGTSGKDEQFF
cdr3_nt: TGTGCCAGCAGTTACTCTCCCATTGGAACTAGCGGCAAGGATGAGCAGTTCTTC

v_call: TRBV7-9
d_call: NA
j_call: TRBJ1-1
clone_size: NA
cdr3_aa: CASSPLGRLGEAFF
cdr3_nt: TGTGCCAGCAGCCCCTTAGGGAGGTTGGGTGAAGCTTTCTTT

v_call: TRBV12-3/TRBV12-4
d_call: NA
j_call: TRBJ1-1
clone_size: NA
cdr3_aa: CASNPVERTEAFF
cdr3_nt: TGTGCCAGCAACCCTGTGGAGAGGACTGAAGCTTTCTTT

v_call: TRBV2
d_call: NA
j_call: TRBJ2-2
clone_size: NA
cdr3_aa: CASNRGENTGELFF
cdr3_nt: TGTGCCAGCAATAGGGGGGAGAACACCGGGGAGCTGTTTTTT

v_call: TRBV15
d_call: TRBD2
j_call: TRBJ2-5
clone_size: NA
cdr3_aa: CATSRDLAGEETQYF
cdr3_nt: TGTGCCACCAGCAGAGATCTGGCGGGGGAAGAGACCCAGTACTTC

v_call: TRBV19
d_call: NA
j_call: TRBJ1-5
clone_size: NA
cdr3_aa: CASSSATGYPSNQPQHF
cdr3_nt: TGTGCCAGTAGTTCAGCGACAGGATACCCTAGCAATCAGCCCCAGCATTTT

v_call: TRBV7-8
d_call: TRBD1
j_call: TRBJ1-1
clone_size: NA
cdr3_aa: CASNQGAWNTEAFF
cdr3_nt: TGTGCCAGCAACCAGGGGGCGTGGAACACTGAAGCTTTCTTT

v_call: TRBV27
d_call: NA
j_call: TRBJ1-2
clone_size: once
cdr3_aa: CASGWLGDLYGYTF
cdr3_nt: TGTGCCAGCGGCTGGTTAGGGGACCTCTATGGCTACACCTTC

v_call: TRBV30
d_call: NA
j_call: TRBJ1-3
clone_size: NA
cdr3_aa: CAWSLERSGNTIYF
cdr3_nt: TGTGCCTGGAGTCTCGAGAGGTCTGGAAACACCATATATTTT

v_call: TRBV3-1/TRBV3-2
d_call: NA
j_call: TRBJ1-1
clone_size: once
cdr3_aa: CASSPESLRGNTEAFF
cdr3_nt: TGTGCCAGCAGCCCAGAAAGTCTTAGGGGGAACACTGAAGCTTTCTTT

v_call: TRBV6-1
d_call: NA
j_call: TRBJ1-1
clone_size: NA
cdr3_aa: CASSEELFTSAFF
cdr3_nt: TGTGCCAGCAGTGAAGAGTTGTTCACGTCGGCTTTCTTT

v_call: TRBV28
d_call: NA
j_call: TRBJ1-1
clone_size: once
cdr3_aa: CASSPTSPNTEAFF
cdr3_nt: TGTGCCAGCAGTCCTACCTCACCCAACACTGAAGCTTTCTTT

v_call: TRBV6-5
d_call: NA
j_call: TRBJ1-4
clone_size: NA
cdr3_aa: CASSYNEGNSEKLFF
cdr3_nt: TGTGCCAGCAGTTACAACGAGGGGAACAGTGAAAAACTGTTTTTT

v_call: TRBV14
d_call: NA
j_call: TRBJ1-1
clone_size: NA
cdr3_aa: CASSLQVNTEAFF
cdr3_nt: TGTGCCAGCAGCCTACAAGTGAACACTGAAGCTTTCTTT